This section outlines one TCR beta chain sequence together with its context. The PCR used 60 Vbeta and 13 Jbeta primers. Repertoires were generated with immunoSEQ multiplex PCR, while TCRdb's copy carries only in-frame clones and drops some. The sample lists some 140,000 clones; 70% to 80% were seen once. The data stem from a study of cytomegalovirus exposure and HLA in healthy donors. Sample: PBMCs. The receptor's source is a man in his thirties or forties in good health and CMV-seropositive.

CDR3: CAWTIDSRYEQYF. The DNA for the CDR3 is TGTGCCTGGACGATAGACTCGCGCTACGAGCAGTACTTC. This chain connects TRBV30 to TRBJ2-7; D remains unclear. The V end was cut by 4 bases, the J end by 3 bases, with 13 bases between. This CDR3 region has 13 residues. Germline V lookup: CDR1 GTSNPN, CDR2 SVGIG (reference sequence).